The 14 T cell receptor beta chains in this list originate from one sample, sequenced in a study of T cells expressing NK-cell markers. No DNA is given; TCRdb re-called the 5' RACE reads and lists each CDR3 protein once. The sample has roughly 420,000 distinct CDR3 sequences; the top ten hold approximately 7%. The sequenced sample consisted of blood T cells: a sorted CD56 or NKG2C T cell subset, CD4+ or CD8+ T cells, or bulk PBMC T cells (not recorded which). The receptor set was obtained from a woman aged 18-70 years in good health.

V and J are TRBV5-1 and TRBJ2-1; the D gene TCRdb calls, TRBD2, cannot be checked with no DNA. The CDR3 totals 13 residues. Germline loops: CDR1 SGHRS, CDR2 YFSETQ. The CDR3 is CASSLLGSNEQFF.

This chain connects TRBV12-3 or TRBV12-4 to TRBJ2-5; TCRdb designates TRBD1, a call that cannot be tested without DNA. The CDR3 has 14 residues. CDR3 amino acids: CASSFGQIQETQYF.

The CDR3 sequence is CASGQNNEQFF. The chain recombines TRBV28 with TRBJ2-1; TCRdb selects TRBD1, and the lack of DNA leaves this call unchecked. The CDR3 spans 11 residues. Germline-derived CDR1 and CDR2 are MDHEN and SYDVKM. Together with reference TRBV28 and TRBJ2-1, the CDR3 gives the full variable domain: DVKVTQSSRYLVKRTGEKVFLECVQDMDHENMFWYRQDPGLGLRLIYFSYDVKMKEKGDIPEGYSVSREKKERFSLILESASTNQTSMYLCASGQNNEQFFGPGTRLTVL.

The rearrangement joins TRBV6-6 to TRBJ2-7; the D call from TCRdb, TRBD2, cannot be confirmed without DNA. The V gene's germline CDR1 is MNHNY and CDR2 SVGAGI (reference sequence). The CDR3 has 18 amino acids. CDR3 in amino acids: CASSTDRTSGRASYEQYF.

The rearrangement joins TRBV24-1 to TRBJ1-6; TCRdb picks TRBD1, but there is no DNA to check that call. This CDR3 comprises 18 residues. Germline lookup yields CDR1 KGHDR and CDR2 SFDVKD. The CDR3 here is CATSDWDRGRTYNSPLHF.

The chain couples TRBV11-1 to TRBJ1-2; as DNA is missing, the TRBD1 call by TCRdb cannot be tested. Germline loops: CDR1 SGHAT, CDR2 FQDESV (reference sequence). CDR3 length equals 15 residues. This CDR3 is CASLSQGHSASGYTF.

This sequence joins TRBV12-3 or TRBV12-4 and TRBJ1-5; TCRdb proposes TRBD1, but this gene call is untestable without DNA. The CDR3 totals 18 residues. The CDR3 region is CASSKPTGTAYSNQPQHF.

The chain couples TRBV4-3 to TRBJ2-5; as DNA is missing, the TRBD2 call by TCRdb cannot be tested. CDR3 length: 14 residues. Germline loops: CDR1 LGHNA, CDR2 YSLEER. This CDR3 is CASSRERDSGTQYF.

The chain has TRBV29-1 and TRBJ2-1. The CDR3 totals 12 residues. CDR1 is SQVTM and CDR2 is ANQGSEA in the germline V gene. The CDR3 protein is CSGEVVYNEQFF.

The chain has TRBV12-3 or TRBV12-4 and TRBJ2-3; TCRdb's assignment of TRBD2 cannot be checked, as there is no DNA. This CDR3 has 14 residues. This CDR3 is CASRPLGSTDTQYF.

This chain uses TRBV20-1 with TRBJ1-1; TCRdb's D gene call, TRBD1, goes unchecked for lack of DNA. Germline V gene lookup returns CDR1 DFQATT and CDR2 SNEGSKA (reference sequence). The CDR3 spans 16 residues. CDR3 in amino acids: CSARSRQGGSNTEAFF.

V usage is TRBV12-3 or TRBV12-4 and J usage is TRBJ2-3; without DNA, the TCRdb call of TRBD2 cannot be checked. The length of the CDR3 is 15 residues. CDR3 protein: CASSPQLAGVDTQYF.

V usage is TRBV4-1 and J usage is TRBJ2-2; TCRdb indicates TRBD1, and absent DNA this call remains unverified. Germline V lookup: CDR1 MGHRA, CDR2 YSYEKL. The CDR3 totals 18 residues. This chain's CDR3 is CASSQGQGKNLNTGELFF.

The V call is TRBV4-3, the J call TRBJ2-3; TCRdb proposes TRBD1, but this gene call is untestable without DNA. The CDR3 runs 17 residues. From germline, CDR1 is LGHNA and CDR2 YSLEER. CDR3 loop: CASSPKEGSRGVDTQYF.